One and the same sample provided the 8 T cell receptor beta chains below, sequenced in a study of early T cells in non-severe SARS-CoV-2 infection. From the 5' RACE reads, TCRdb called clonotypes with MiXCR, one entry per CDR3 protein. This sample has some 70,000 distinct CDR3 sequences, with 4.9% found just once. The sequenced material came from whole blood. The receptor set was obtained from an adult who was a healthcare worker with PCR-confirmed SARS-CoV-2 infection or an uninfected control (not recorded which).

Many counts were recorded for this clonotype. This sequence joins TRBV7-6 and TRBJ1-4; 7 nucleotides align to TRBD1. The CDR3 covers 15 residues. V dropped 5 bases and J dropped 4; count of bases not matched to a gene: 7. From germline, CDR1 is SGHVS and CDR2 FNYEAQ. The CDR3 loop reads CASSPTGLINEKLFF. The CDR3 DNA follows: TGTGCCAGCAGCCCGACAGGGTTGATTAATGAAAAACTGTTTTTT.

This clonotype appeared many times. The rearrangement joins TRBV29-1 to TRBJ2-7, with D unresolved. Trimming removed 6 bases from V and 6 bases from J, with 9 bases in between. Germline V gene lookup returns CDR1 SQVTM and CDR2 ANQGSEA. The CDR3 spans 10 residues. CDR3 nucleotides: TGCAGCGTGGGGAAGGGCGAGCAGTACTTC. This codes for CSVGKGEQYF.

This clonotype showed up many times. The CDR3 reads CASSGRLASSTDTQYF. The CDR3 DNA is TGCGCCAGCAGCGGTCGACTAGCGTCTAGCACAGATACGCAGTATTTT. J is TRBJ2-3 and V is TRBV5-1; 8 bases are a match to TRBD2. Germline V lookup: CDR1 SGHRS, CDR2 YFSETQ. The CDR3 is 16 amino acids. V gave up 4 bases and J gave up 0 bases; unmatched junction bases: 7.

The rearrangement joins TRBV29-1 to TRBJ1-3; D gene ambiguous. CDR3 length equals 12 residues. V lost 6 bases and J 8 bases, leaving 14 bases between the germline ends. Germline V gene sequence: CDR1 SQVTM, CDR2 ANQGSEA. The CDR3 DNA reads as TGCAGCGTGAAGGCCCCCGGGGACACCATATATTTT. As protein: CSVKAPGDTIYF.

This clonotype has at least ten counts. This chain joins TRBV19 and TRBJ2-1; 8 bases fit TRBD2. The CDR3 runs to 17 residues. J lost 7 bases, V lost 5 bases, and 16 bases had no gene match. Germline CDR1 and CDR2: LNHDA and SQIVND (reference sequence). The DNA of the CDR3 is TGTGCCAGTAGTCCACGGACTAGCTGGATAAGAGCAAATGAGCAGTTCTTC. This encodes CASSPRTSWIRANEQFF.

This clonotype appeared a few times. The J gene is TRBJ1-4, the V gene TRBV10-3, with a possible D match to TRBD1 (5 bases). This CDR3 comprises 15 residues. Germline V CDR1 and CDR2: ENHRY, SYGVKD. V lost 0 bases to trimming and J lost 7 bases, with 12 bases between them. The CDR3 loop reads CAISESGSQGEKLFF. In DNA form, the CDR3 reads TGTGCCATCAGTGAGTCAGGCTCCCAGGGTGAAAAACTGTTTTTT.

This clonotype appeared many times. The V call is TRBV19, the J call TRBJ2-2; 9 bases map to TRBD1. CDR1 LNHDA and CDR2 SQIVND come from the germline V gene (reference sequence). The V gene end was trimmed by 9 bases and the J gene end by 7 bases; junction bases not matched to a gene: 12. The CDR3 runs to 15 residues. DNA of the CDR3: TGTGCCAGCTGCTTCACTCGGGACAGGGTCGGGGAGCTGTTTTTT. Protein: CASCFTRDRVGELFF.

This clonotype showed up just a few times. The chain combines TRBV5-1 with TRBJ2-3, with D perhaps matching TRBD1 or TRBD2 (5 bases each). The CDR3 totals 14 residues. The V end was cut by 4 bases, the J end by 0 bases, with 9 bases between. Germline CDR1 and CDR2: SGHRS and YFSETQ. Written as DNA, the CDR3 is TGCGCCAGCAGCAACCGGGACAGCACAGATACGCAGTATTTT. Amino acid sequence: CASSNRDSTDTQYF.